The clone carrying this T cell receptor (beta chain) has ten or more counts. The antigen remains undetermined. Trimming pared 6 bases from V and 4 bases from J, leaving 10 bases between. CDR1 is MDHEN and CDR2 is SYDVKM in the germline V gene. The length of the CDR3 is 12 residues. Isolation of CD4+ naive, central memory, regulatory and stem cell-like memory cells was achieved by sorting via CD45RO/CCR7/CD25/CD127/CD95/CD27. Investigators reverse transcribed all isolated RNA, so they sequenced expressed TCRB transcripts. TCRdb keeps only in-frame clones here, not all; method: immunoSEQ multiplex PCR. In the table there are a few hundred thousand clones, around 10% of which are singletons. This record comes from a study of beta chain features in type 1 diabetes. Study-level background: When patients were set against healthy donors, age, gender and cell yields were similar. Over all samples combined, over 85 million sorted cells were examined.

General observations from the study: The naive, central memory and Treg TCRB repertoires of patients appeared to be more similar to one another than those of healthy donors. When Type 1 diabetes patients were examined, their TCRB CDR3s proved moderately but significantly shorter in all four CD4+ subsets.

This chain connects TRBV28 to TRBJ2-7; D gene unclear. The TCR originated in a man under 40 with type 1 diabetes. The sample consisted of central memory CD4+ T cells from blood. CDR3 DNA: TGTGCCAGCAGATCGATGAATTACGAGCAGTACTTC. Its protein is CASRSMNYEQYF.